These T cell receptor beta chains were read from a single sample in a study of cytomegalovirus exposure and HLA in healthy donors. Using immunoSEQ multiplex PCR, the repertoire was profiled, and TCRdb retains in-frame clones only, with some absent. The sample records over 150,000 clones, over 65% being singletons. Input material: PBMCs. These receptors came from a woman younger than 45 in good health and CMV-seronegative. Each CDR3 is given with its conserved first and last residue. Fields, in order: J gene, V gene, clone size, D gene, CDR3 DNA, CDR3 protein. D genes are given only for firm matches. Only some rows state a clone size, as once, few, many or a class for expanded clones.

>TRBJ1-2|TRBV10-2|.|TRBD1
TGCGCCAGCAGCCGAGGACAGGGGAAGAACTATGGCTACACCTTC
CASSRGQGKNYGYTF
>TRBJ2-7|TRBV28|.|.
TGTGCCAGCAGCCCGAGGGGGACTACGAACTACGAGCAGTACTTC
CASSPRGTTNYEQYF
>TRBJ1-3|TRBV18|.|.
TGTGCCAGCTCCCCTTCGAGGCGCTCTGGAAACACCATATATTTT
CASSPSRRSGNTIYF
>TRBJ2-3|TRBV4-1|.|TRBD1
TGCGCCAGCAGCCCTTTGGGACAGATTGCAGATACGCAGTATTTT
CASSPLGQIADTQYF
>TRBJ2-7|TRBV7-9|.|TRBD1
TGTTCCAGCAGCCCCCCGAGGACAGGGTCCTACGAGCAGTACTTC
CSSSPPRTGSYEQYF
>TRBJ2-3|TRBV29-1|.|.
TGCAGCGTTTGGGGCGGTAGCACAGATACGCAGTATTTT
CSVWGGSTDTQYF
>TRBJ1-5|TRBV5-1|.|.
TGCGCCAGCAGCTTGGGGGTGGGGCCGAATCAGCCCCAGCATTTT
CASSLGVGPNQPQHF
>TRBJ1-1|TRBV6-1|.|.
TGTGCCAGCAGTGAGCCCGACAGCGTCCCTGAAGCTTTCTTT
CASSEPDSVPEAFF
>TRBJ2-1|TRBV7-6|.|TRBD2
TGTGCCAGCAGCCGCGGACTAGAGGGTTCCTACAATGAGCAGTTCTTC
CASSRGLEGSYNEQFF
>TRBJ1-6|TRBV6-5|.|.
TGTGCCAGCAGTTACTCACCGAGCTCCTATAATTCACCCCTCCACTTT
CASSYSPSSYNSPLHF
>TRBJ1-1|TRBV6-6|few|TRBD1
TGTGCCAGCAGTAGGGGACAGGGGAGGACTGAAGCTTTCTTT
CASSRGQGRTEAFF
>TRBJ1-1|TRBV18|once|.
TGTGCCAGCTCCTCGGGGGGTAGCACTGAAGCTTTCTTT
CASSSGGSTEAFF
>TRBJ1-2|TRBV5-6|few|TRBD1
TGTGCCAGCAGATCGACAGGGGGGTATGGCTACACCTTC
CASRSTGGYGYTF
>TRBJ1-5|TRBV2|.|.
TGTGCCAGCAGTCAAGACTCGGGAGTTGGGCCCCAGCATTTT
CASSQDSGVGPQHF
>TRBJ2-2|TRBV9|.|.
TGTGCCAGCAGCGTAGGGGCAGGTATCGAAAACACCGGGGAGCTGTTTTTT
CASSVGAGIENTGELFF
>TRBJ2-7|TRBV5-1|.|.
TGCGCCAGCAGCCGCGACAGAAGCCTCTACGAGCAGTACTTC
CASSRDRSLYEQYF
>TRBJ1-1|TRBV7-9|.|.
TGTGCCAGCAGCACCGGACAGATGAGGACTGAAGCTTTCTTT
CASSTGQMRTEAFF
>TRBJ2-7|TRBV28|.|TRBD1
TGTGCCAGCAGTTTAATACAGGGGACGACCTACGAGCAGTACTTC
CASSLIQGTTYEQYF
>TRBJ1-2|TRBV19|.|.
TGTGCCAGTAGTATAAGCAGGGGAACTAACTATGGCTACACCTTC
CASSISRGTNYGYTF
>TRBJ1-5|TRBV30|once|.
TGTGCCTGGGCCTATAGCAATCAGCCCCAGCATTTT
CAWAYSNQPQHF
>TRBJ1-1|TRBV11-2|.|.
TGTGCCAGCAGCGTACAGGGAGTAGGACGCGACACTGAAGCTTTCTTT
CASSVQGVGRDTEAFF
>TRBJ2-7|TRBV9|.|TRBD2
TGTGCCAGCAGCCCGCCCGGGGGGGCAGGGAGTGAGCAGTACTTC
CASSPPGGAGSEQYF
>TRBJ2-7|TRBV28|.|TRBD2
TGTGCCAGCAGCTCACCAGCGGGAGGGCCTTCCTACGAGCAGTACTTC
CASSSPAGGPSYEQYF
>TRBJ2-1|TRBV19|.|.
TGTGCCAGCTCTAGCGTTCAAAGCTCCTACAATGAGCAGTTCTTC
CASSSVQSSYNEQFF
>TRBJ2-3|TRBV18|.|.
TGTGCCAGCTCCCGGGGCGGGACAGTAAACACAGATACGCAGTATTTT
CASSRGGTVNTDTQYF
>TRBJ2-3|TRBV6-4|few|.
TGTGCCAGCAAATCGGAGGCTAGCACAGATACGCAGTATTTT
CASKSEASTDTQYF
>TRBJ1-5|TRBV6-6|.|TRBD1
TGTGCCAGCAGACAACAGGGGGCGCGGAATCAGCCCCAGCATTTT
CASRQQGARNQPQHF
>TRBJ2-7|TRBV4-2|few|TRBD2
TGTGCCAGCAGCCAAGATTCGGCGGTTTGGGGGGGCGAGCAGTACTTC
CASSQDSAVWGGEQYF
>TRBJ1-5|TRBV7-9|.|.
TGTGCCAGCAGCTTAGGGGTCGGGGTGAATCAGCCCCAGCATTTT
CASSLGVGVNQPQHF
>TRBJ1-2|TRBV2|.|.
TGTGCCAGCAGTGAAGGGACATCTAACTATGGCTACACCTTC
CASSEGTSNYGYTF
>TRBJ1-1|TRBV29-1|.|TRBD1
TGCAGCGTTAGTACAGGGGGCTACACTGAAGCTTTCTTT
CSVSTGGYTEAFF
>TRBJ2-3|TRBV5-1|.|TRBD1
TGCGCCAGCGGAATGGGACAGACTGCAGATACGCAGTATTTT
CASGMGQTADTQYF
>TRBJ1-3|TRBV2|.|.
TGTGCCAGCACCTTTAGTAGTGGAAACACCATATATTTT
CASTFSSGNTIYF
>TRBJ2-7|TRBV27|.|.
TGTGCCAGCAGGACCCGGGGTCCCCCTCTCGAGCAGTACTTC
CASRTRGPPLEQYF
>TRBJ2-3|TRBV5-1|.|.
TGCGCCAGCAGCCCCTTCTCCACAGATACGCAGTATTTT
CASSPFSTDTQYF
>TRBJ2-1|TRBV4-2|once|TRBD2
TGTGCCAGCAGCCCCCATCCTGCCGGGACTAGCGATTACAATGAGCAGTTCTTC
CASSPHPAGTSDYNEQFF
>TRBJ2-5|TRBV29-1|.|TRBD2
TGCAGCGTTATAGGGCGGGGCCGGGAGGGGACCCAGTACTTC
CSVIGRGREGTQYF
>TRBJ1-4|TRBV20-1|.|.
TGCAGTGCTCAGGGTTTTGAAAAACTGTTTTTT
CSAQGFEKLFF
>TRBJ1-1|TRBV27|.|.
TGTGCCAGCTCTTATGCGGGGTTGACCACTGAAGCTTTCTTT
CASSYAGLTTEAFF
>TRBJ2-1|TRBV7-6|.|.
TGTGCCAGCAGCTTATCGAGTGGCTCCTACAATGAGCAGTTCTTC
CASSLSSGSYNEQFF
>TRBJ2-3|TRBV6-6|.|TRBD2
TGTGCCAGCGGCTTCGGACTAGAGGCAGATACGCAGTATTTT
CASGFGLEADTQYF
>TRBJ2-2|TRBV13|.|.
TGTGCCAGCAGCTTAGGCCTACCCGGGGAGCTGTTTTTT
CASSLGLPGELFF
>TRBJ2-7|TRBV19|few|TRBD1
TGTGCCAGTAGTATTGGGACAGTCAGCTCCTACGAGCAGTACTTC
CASSIGTVSSYEQYF
>TRBJ2-7|TRBV21-1|.|.
TGTGCCAGCAGCAGAAGGACAGGAAACTACGAGCAGTACTTC
CASSRRTGNYEQYF
>TRBJ1-5|TRBV19|.|.
TGTGCCAGTACCACCGGTGATCAGCCCCAGCATTTT
CASTTGDQPQHF
>TRBJ2-7|TRBV28|.|TRBD1
TGTGCCAGCAGACGCGTTAGGACAGGACCTACAAACGAGCAGTACTTC
CASRRVRTGPTNEQYF
>TRBJ1-3|TRBV25-1|few|.
TGTGCCAGCAGTGTCCCAGGCTCTGGAAACACCATATATTTT
CASSVPGSGNTIYF
>TRBJ1-2|TRBV10-1|.|.
TGCGCCAGCAGTCCCGACAGTTTCAGCTACACCTTC
CASSPDSFSYTF
>TRBJ2-5|TRBV30|.|.
TGTGCCTGGCTCTCACGGGGGGCCCAAGAGACCCAGTACTTC
CAWLSRGAQETQYF
>TRBJ1-2|TRBV30|.|.
TGTGCCTGGAGTGTACTCTACGGCTACACCTTC
CAWSVLYGYTF
>TRBJ1-4|TRBV5-1|.|TRBD1
TGCGCCAGCAGCTCGGGGGACAGTAATGAAAAACTGTTTTTT
CASSSGDSNEKLFF
>TRBJ2-5|TRBV4-2|.|TRBD1
TGTGCCAGCAGCCAAGGGACAGGCCGGGAGACCCAGTACTTC
CASSQGTGRETQYF
>TRBJ1-2|TRBV11-2|.|.
TGTGCCAGCAGCTCTGGGCTGGGTGGCTACACCTTC
CASSSGLGGYTF